In this sample, the clone carrying this TCR beta chain turned up a few times. The antigen is undetermined. All donors came from Russia, were Caucasian and healthy, and spanned ages roughly 6 to 95. With a J-beta primer mix and a sample-barcoded 5' primer, a second PCR ran about 6 to 11 cycles. Each sample provided no less than 2.5 million CDR3-containing paired-end reads. TCRdb reprocessed the 5' RACE reads via MiXCR and lists one record per CDR3 protein. The sample lists hundreds of thousands of distinct CDR3 sequences; approximately 30% were seen once. This entry belongs to a study of blood T cells in healthy people across ages. The germline V gene encodes CDR1 SGDLS and CDR2 YYNGEE. The CDR3 spans 14 residues. V was clipped by 0 bases and J by 3 bases, with 9 bases between them. Study findings and constraints: The donors' CMV status was not determined, possibly confounding changes in expanded clonotypes. Per million T cells, the diversity of TCR beta decreased roughly linearly as age advanced.

This chain links TRBV9 with TRBJ1-1; weak D call: TRBD1 (5 bases). The sample comprised blood. The sequence was collected from a woman of 80 years or more in good health. The CDR3 sequence: CASSVAPGDTEAFF. CDR3 coding DNA: TGTGCCAGCAGCGTAGCTCCGGGGGACACTGAAGCTTTCTTT.